This T cell receptor (beta chain) came from a study of T cell responses to AZD1222 COVID-19 vaccine. The study's findings and limits: Spike-specific TCR breadth and depth went up after people got two AZD1222 doses.

CDR1 and CDR2 from the germline V gene are SGHRS and YFSETQ. Trimming shortened V by 3 bases and J by 0 bases, and 10 bases separated the two germline ends. The CDR3 runs to 15 residues. As for this clone: No antigen is known for it.

Sequenced by immunoSEQ multiplex PCR; TCRdb stores in-frame clones only, minus some. The sample includes around 120,000 clones, about 92% of them seen just once. The starting material was peripheral blood, obtained on day 0 of AZD1222 vaccination. The source is an adult in good health. The rearrangement joins TRBV5-1 to TRBJ1-3; D is undetermined. Here the CDR3 DNA reads TGCGCCAGCAGCTCTGACGCCAGCTCTGGAAACACCATATATTTT. It encodes CASSSDASSGNTIYF.